This TCR beta chain was documented in a study of blood T cell repertoires in COVID-19 (dated by TCRdb to the early 2020s). Study-level background: Samples covering the acute and convalescent phases of COVID-19 were provided by collaborators in the United States, Italy and Spain. The prospective study material was composed of cDNA or gDNA derived from T cells, B-cell-depleted T cells, or PBMCs. The dataset comprised deeply sampled blood TCRbeta repertoires from subjects exposed to, actively infected with, or recovered from COVID-19. The repertoires were released in a freely available public database meant as a resource for research on the immune response to SARS-CoV-2. Samples came from the ongoing ImmuneRACE study (first 160 participants) plus 1,254 subjects from 6 global collaborators. Sample metadata almost always included a de-identified subject ID, COVID-19 status, age in years and sex. Where available, HLA class I and class II types were taken from metadata supplied by the sample provider and were not determined by assay-based typing.

Broader findings and caveats from the paper: Clinical and demographic metadata were provided uncurated, with the amount varying by source and participant.

Whole blood was collected in K2EDTA tubes by collaborating institutions according to the institutions' own protocols. Collaborator samples were shipped for TCRbeta analysis as frozen whole blood, isolated PBMCs, or DNA extracted from either sample type. On this clone itself: Its cognate antigen has yet to be identified. No base qualities exist here, and no much larger clone lies one base off it.

Relative to germline, V is missing 2 bases and J is missing 4 bases, with 2 bases of the junction outside any gene match. For CDR1 and CDR2, the germline V gene lists SGHTA and FQGTGA. The CDR3 holds 14 amino acids from the cysteine to the phenylalanine. Only CDR3 DNA remains: 42 bases, in frame from the first base. TCRbeta CDR3 regions were amplified from genomic DNA using the immunoSEQ Assay, a bias-controlled multiplex PCR. The original pipeline was this. Nucleated cell counts per sample were estimated from amplification of reference gene primers within the assay. To quantify the absolute abundance of each unique TCRbeta CDR3 rearrangement, sequence reads were collapsed and filtered. For each sample, productive Simpson clonality was calculated as the square root of Simpson's diversity index over productive rearrangements. TCRdb carries this immuneACCESS record with in-frame sequences only. Its versions omit some clonotypes, under half of them owing to an unresolved V gene in the studies checked, with the rest unexplained. Clonal size and the V and J genes are those of that table, whereas D and trimming came from the DNA. The sample contains 85,000 to 100,000 clones, about 86% of them found a single time. 13% of the sample rests with the top ten.

The clonotype originates from a woman aged 55-69 years in a cohort sampled during active or convalescent COVID-19. Here the chain combines TRBV7-3 and TRBJ2-5; 9 bases in between match TRBD2. Sequencing input: peripheral blood. The CDR3 reads CASSLAGGPETQYF. The DNA reads as follows: TGTGCCAGCAGCTTAGCGGGGGGGCCAGAGACCCAGTACTTC.